The rows below give T cell receptor beta chains drawn from one sample of a study of technical replicates of blood from a few donors. Method: immunoSEQ multiplex PCR; TCRdb's copy keeps in-frame clones and lacks some. The sample consists of 60,000 to 90,000 clones, roughly 96% of them appearing once. The sequenced material came from T cells isolated from PBMCs. The receptors derive from a human donor in good health. Each CDR3 is given with its conserved first and last residue. The order of the fields is CDR3 length, V gene, J gene, D gene, clone size, CDR3 DNA, CDR3 protein. A D gene is named only where the DNA matches it firmly. Clone size is stated in some rows and not others, as once, few, many or a class when expanded.

>11|TRBV20-1|TRBJ1-3|-|-
TGCAGTGCTATCGGCGGAGACACCATATATTTT
CSAIGGDTIYF
>16|TRBV21-1|TRBJ2-1|-|-
TGTGCCAGCAGCATGGGGGGACAGGGGTCTTACAATGAGCAGTTCTTC
CASSMGGQGSYNEQFF
>12|TRBV30|TRBJ1-1|TRBD1|few
TGTGCCTGGACTAAGGACAGGGCTGAAGCTTTCTTT
CAWTKDRAEAFF
>13|TRBV30|TRBJ2-1|-|-
TGTGCCTGGAGTGTCGGACTAAACAATGAGCAGTTCTTC
CAWSVGLNNEQFF
>14|TRBV5-1|TRBJ2-1|TRBD1|-
TGCGCCAGCAGTGACAGGGAAAGAAACAATGAGCAGTTCTTC
CASSDRERNNEQFF
>13|TRBV6-6|TRBJ1-2|-|once
TGTGCCAGCAGAGGCGGACAGAACTATGGCTACACCTTC
CASRGGQNYGYTF
>14|TRBV2|TRBJ2-2|-|-
TGTGCCAGCAGCCTTGACACGAACACCGGGGAGCTGTTTTTT
CASSLDTNTGELFF
>17|TRBV7-9|TRBJ2-5|TRBD2|-
TGTGCCAGCAGCGCAACCCTTGGACTAGCGGGTAGAGAGACCCAGTACTTC
CASSATLGLAGRETQYF
>13|TRBV9|TRBJ2-5|-|-
TGTGCCAGCAGAGGACAGAACAAAGAGACCCAGTACTTC
CASRGQNKETQYF
>19|TRBV19|TRBJ1-6|TRBD1|-
TGTGCCAGTAGTATAGAGCCACCGGGACAGGGGACCTATAATTCACCCCTCCACTTT
CASSIEPPGQGTYNSPLHF
>12|TRBV28|TRBJ2-1|-|-
TGTGCCAGCAGTCAACAGGGAAATGAGCAGTTCTTC
CASSQQGNEQFF
>13|TRBV5-1|TRBJ1-4|-|-
TGCGCCAGCAGGGGGGGGGATAATGAAAAACTGTTTTTT
CASRGGDNEKLFF
>17|TRBV27|TRBJ1-2|TRBD1|-
TGTGCCAGCAGTTTAACAGGGGCCCTACCAGCCGGGAGTGGCTACACCTTC
CASSLTGALPAGSGYTF
>15|TRBV9|TRBJ2-7|TRBD2|-
TGTGCCAGCAGCATAAGAGCGGGGGCCGCCTACGAGCAGTACTTC
CASSIRAGAAYEQYF
>13|TRBV30|TRBJ1-1|-|-
TGTGCCTGGAGTCAGAGACAGAACACTGAAGCTTTCTTT
CAWSQRQNTEAFF
>14|TRBV5-1|TRBJ2-7|TRBD2|-
TGCGCCAGCAGAAGAGAGACTAGCGGAGACGAGCAGTACTTC
CASRRETSGDEQYF
>15|TRBV11-3|TRBJ2-1|-|-
TGTGCCAGCAGCTTAGGGGACAATTTCAACAATGAGCAGTTCTTC
CASSLGDNFNNEQFF
>14|TRBV28|TRBJ1-5|-|-
TGTGCCAGCAGTTTTGCAGGATCCAATCAGCCCCAGCATTTT
CASSFAGSNQPQHF
>15|TRBV5-1|TRBJ2-1|TRBD2|-
TGCGCCAGCAGCTTGGGAGTGGGAGGGTACAATGAGCAGTTCTTC
CASSLGVGGYNEQFF
>15|TRBV4-1|TRBJ1-1|-|-
TGCGCCAGCAGCCAAGATCCTCGACAGGACACTGAAGCTTTCTTT
CASSQDPRQDTEAFF
>15|TRBV28|TRBJ2-4|TRBD1|-
TGTGCCAGCAGGTCAAACAGGGGGCGTAAAAACATTCAGTACTTC
CASRSNRGRKNIQYF
>12|TRBV10-3|TRBJ2-5|-|-
TGTGCCATCAGTGGTCCAGCCGGGGACCAGTACTTC
CAISGPAGDQYF
>15|TRBV5-1|TRBJ2-2|TRBD1|-
TGCGCCAGCATCCCGACACAGGGGGCCGCCGGGGAGCTGTTTTTT
CASIPTQGAAGELFF
>14|TRBV30|TRBJ2-5|-|-
TGTGCCTGGGGGAGCTACCTAGATAGGGAGACCCAGTACTTC
CAWGSYLDRETQYF
>18|TRBV4-1|TRBJ2-6|TRBD1|-
TGCGCCAGCAGCCAGGCGACAGGGTCTAGCTCTGGGGCCAACGTCCTGACTTTC
CASSQATGSSSGANVLTF
>11|TRBV20-1|TRBJ2-5|-|-
TGCAGTGCTCCTACCCAAGAGACCCAGTACTTC
CSAPTQETQYF
>20|TRBV19|TRBJ1-5|-|-
TGTGCCAGTAGTTGGTCCTCAACCGGGACAAAATACGATAGCAATCAGCCCCAGCATTTT
CASSWSSTGTKYDSNQPQHF
>13|TRBV29-1|TRBJ2-7|TRBD2|-
TGCAGCGTTGAAGGCGGGGGTGCCTACGAGCAGTACTTC
CSVEGGGAYEQYF
>13|TRBV11-3|TRBJ2-7|TRBD1|-
TGTGCCAGCAGCGTGGGACAGGCTCTCGAGCAGTACTTC
CASSVGQALEQYF
>19|TRBV21-1|TRBJ2-6|-|-
TGTGCCAGCAGCAATGAATTCGTCAGGGGGACACCTGGGGCCAACGTCCTGACTTTC
CASSNEFVRGTPGANVLTF
>13|TRBV28|TRBJ1-1|-|-
TGTGCCAGCAGTCCTCGGGGAGGCCCTGAAGCTTTCTTT
CASSPRGGPEAFF
>16|TRBV5-8|TRBJ2-3|TRBD2|-
TGTGCCAGCAGCTTGGCGCAGCTAGCGGGAAAAGATACGCAGTATTTT
CASSLAQLAGKDTQYF
>16|TRBV15|TRBJ1-5|-|once
TGTGCCACCAGCAGGGGCCCTATACCCGGCAATCAGCCCCAGCATTTT
CATSRGPIPGNQPQHF
>13|TRBV5-4|TRBJ2-2|-|-
TGTGCCAGCAGTTTACTAGCAGCCGGGGAGCTGTTTTTT
CASSLLAAGELFF
>13|TRBV7-2|TRBJ2-5|-|-
TGTGCCAGCAGCTTGGGCAAACAAGAGACCCAGTACTTC
CASSLGKQETQYF
>16|TRBV19|TRBJ2-2|-|-
TGTGCCAGTAGTATAGGGCAGGGGATTGTTTCCGGGGAGCTGTTTTTT
CASSIGQGIVSGELFF
>13|TRBV4-1|TRBJ2-7|-|once
-
CASSQVGRGSRYF
>14|TRBV28|TRBJ2-7|TRBD1|-
TGTGCCAGCAGTTTAGAAGCAAACAGGGGCGGGCAGTACTTC
CASSLEANRGGQYF
>17|TRBV5-4|TRBJ2-2|TRBD2|-
TGTGCCAGCAGCTTGCCGGGGGGTCTAGCGGGCACCGGGGAGCTGTTTTTT
CASSLPGGLAGTGELFF